This T cell receptor (beta chain) was recovered during a study of blood T cell repertoires in COVID-19. Turning to the study itself: The United States, Italy and Spain supplied acute and convalescent COVID-19 samples. Sources were T cells, B-cell-depleted T cells, or PBMCs; the material itself was cDNA or gDNA.

In the study's own analysis: Amplification of reference gene primers provided the estimated nucleated cell counts. TCRdb's table, derived via immunoSEQ multiplex PCR, lists solely in-frame clones and lacks some. The DNA gave D and trimming, while V, J and clone size come from that table. The sample shows around 70,000 clones, nearly 90% of them seen only once. The source of this sequence is a man older than 75 with acute or convalescent COVID-19. Input material: peripheral blood.

The CDR3 loop is CASSLAARGLETQYF. Written as DNA, the CDR3 is TGTGCCAGCAGCTTGGCCGCGCGGGGGCTGGAGACCCAGTACTTC. The chain employs TRBV5-4 and TRBJ2-5; D perhaps matches TRBD2 (7 bases). The germline V and J ends were trimmed by 0 bases and 5 bases, with 14 bases remaining between them. Per the germline V gene, CDR1 is SGHNT and CDR2 is YYREEE (reference sequence). This CDR3 has 15 residues.